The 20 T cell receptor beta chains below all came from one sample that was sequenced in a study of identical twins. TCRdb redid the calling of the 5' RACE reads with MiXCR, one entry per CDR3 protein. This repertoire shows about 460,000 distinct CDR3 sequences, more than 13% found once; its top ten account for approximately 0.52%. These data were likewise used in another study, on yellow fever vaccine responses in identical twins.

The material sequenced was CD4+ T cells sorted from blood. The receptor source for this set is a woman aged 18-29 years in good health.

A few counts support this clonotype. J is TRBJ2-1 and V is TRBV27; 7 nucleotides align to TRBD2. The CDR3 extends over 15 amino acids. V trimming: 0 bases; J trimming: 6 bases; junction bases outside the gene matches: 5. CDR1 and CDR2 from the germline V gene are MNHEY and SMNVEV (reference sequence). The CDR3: CASSLSGLAANEQFF. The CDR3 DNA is TGTGCCAGCAGTTTATCTGGTCTAGCGGCCAATGAGCAGTTCTTC.

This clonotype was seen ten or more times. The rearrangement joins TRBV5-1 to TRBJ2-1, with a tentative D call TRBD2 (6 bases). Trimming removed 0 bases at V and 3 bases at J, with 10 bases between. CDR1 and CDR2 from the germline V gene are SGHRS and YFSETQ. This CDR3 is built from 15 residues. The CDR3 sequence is CASSLGTNYYNEQFF. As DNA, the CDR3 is TGCGCCAGCAGCTTGGGGACTAATTACTACAATGAGCAGTTCTTC.

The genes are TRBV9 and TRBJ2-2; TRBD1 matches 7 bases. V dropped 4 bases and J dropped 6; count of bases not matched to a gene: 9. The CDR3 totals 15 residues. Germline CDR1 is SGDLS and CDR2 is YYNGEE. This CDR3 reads CASSSQGPVPGELFF. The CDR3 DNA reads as TGTGCCAGCAGCTCACAGGGGCCGGTGCCCGGGGAGCTGTTTTTT.

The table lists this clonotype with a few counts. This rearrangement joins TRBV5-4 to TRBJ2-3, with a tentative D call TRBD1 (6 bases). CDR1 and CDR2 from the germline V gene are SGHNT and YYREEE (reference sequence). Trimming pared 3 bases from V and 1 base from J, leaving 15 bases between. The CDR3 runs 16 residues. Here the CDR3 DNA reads TGTGCCAGCAGCTACAACAGGGTCTATGGCACAGATACGCAGTATTTT. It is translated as CASSYNRVYGTDTQYF.

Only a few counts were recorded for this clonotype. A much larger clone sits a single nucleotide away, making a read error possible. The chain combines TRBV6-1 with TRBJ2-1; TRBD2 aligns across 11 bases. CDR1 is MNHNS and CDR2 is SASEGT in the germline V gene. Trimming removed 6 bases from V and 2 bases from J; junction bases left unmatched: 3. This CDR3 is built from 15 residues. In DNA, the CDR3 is TGTGCCAGCAGACGTAGCGGGGGGGCCTACAATGAGCAGTTCTTC. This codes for CASRRSGGAYNEQFF.

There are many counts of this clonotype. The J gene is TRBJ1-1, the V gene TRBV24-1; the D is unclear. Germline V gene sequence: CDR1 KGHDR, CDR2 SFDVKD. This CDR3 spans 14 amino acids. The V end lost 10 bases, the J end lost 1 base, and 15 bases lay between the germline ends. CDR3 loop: CATSTGETNTEAFF. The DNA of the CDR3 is TGTGCCACTTCGACGGGAGAGACGAACACTGAAGCTTTCTTT.

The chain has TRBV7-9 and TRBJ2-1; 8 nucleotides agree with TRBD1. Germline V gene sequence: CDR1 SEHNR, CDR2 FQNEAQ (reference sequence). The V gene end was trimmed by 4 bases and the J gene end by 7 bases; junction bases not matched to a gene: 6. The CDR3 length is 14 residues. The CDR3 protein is CASSSDRDGNEQFF. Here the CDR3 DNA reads TGTGCCAGCAGCTCGGACAGGGATGGGAATGAGCAGTTCTTC.

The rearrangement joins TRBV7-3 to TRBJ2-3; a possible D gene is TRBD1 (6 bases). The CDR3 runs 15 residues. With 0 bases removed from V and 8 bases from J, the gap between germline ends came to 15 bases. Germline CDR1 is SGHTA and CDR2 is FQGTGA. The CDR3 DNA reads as TGTGCCAGCAGCTTAACGAGTGGGGGCCGGGGTACGCAGTATTTT. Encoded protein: CASSLTSGGRGTQYF.

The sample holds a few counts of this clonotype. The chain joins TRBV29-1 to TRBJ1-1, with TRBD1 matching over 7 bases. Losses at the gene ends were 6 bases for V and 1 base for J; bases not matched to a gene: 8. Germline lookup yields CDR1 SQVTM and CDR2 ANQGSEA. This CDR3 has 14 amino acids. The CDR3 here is CSVRTGTKNTEAFF. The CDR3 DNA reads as TGCAGCGTCAGGACAGGAACAAAGAACACTGAAGCTTTCTTT.

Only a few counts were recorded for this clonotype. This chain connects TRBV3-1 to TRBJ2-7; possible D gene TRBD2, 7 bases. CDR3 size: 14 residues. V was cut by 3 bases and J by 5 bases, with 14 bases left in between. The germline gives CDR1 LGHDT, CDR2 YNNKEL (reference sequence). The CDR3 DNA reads TGTGCCAGCAGCCAGTCGGGGGGCGTAGACGAGCAGTACTTC. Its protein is CASSQSGGVDEQYF.

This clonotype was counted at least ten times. CDR3 region: CATSRQTTNEKLFF. CDR3 DNA sequence: TGTGCCACCAGCCGACAGACAACTAATGAAAAACTGTTTTTT. The chain recombines TRBV15 with TRBJ1-4, with a possible D match to TRBD1 (5 bases). CDR3 length: 14 residues. V was clipped by 5 bases and J by 0 bases, with 7 bases between them. Germline V gene lookup returns CDR1 LNHNV and CDR2 YYDKDF (reference sequence).

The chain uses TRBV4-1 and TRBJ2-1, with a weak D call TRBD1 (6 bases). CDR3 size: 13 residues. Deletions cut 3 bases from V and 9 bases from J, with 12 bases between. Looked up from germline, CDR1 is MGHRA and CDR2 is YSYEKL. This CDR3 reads CASSQAGVGEQFF. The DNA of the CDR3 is TGCGCCAGCAGCCAGGCAGGGGTTGGTGAGCAGTTCTTC.

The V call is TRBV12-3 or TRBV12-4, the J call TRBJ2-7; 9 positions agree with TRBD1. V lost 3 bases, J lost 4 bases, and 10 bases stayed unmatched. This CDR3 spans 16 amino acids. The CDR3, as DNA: TGTGCCAGCAGTTTCGTCGGGACAGGGAAATCGTACGAGCAGTACTTC. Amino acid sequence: CASSFVGTGKSYEQYF.

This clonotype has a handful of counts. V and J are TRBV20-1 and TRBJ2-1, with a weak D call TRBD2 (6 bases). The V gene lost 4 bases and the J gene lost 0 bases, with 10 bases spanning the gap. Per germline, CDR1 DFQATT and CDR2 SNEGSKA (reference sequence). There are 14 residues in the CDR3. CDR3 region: CSAMKTSSYNEQFF. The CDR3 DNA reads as TGCAGTGCTATGAAGACTAGCTCCTACAATGAGCAGTTCTTC.

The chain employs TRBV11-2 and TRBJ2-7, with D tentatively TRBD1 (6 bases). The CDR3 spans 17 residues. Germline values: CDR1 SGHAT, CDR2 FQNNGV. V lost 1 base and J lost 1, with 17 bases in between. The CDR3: CASSLAARFGQSYEQYF. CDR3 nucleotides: TGTGCCAGCAGCTTAGCTGCCAGGTTTGGACAGTCCTACGAGCAGTACTTC. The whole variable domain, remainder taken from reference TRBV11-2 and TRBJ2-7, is EAGVAQSPRYKIIEKRQSVAFWCNPISGHATLYWYQQILGQGPKLLIQFQNNGVVDDSQLPKDRFSAERLKGVDSTLKIQPAKLEDSAVYLCASSLAARFGQSYEQYFGPGTRLTVT.

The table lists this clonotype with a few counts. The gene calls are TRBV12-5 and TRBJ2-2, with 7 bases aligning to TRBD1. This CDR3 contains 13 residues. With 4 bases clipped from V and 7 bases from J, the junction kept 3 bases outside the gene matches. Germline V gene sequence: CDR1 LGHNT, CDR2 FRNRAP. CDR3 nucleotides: TGTGCTAGTGGTTCACAGGGGATCGGGGAGCTGTTTTTT. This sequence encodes CASGSQGIGELFF.

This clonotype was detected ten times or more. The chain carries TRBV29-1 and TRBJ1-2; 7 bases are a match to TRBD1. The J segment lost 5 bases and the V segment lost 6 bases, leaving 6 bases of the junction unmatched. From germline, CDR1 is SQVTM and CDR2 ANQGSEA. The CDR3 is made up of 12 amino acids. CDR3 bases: TGCAGCGTAAGGGACAGCGTATATGGCTACACCTTC. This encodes CSVRDSVYGYTF. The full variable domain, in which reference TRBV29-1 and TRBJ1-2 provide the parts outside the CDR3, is SAVISQKPSRDICQRGTSLTIQCQVDSQVTMMFWYRQQPGQSLTLIATANQGSEATYESGFVIDKFPISRPNLTFSTLTVSNMSPEDSSIYLCSVRDSVYGYTFGSGTRLTVV.

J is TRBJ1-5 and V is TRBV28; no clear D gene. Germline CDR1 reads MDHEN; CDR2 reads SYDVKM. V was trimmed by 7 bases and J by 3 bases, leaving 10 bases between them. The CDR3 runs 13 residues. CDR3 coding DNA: TGTGCCAGCATAGGACGGTACAATCAGCCCCAGCATTTT. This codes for CASIGRYNQPQHF.

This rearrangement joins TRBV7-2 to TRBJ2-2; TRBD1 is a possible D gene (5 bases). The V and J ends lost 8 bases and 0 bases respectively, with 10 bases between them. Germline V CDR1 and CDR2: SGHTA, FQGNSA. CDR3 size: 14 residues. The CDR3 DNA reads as TGTGCCAGCCAAAGGGGCTCGAACACCGGGGAGCTGTTTTTT. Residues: CASQRGSNTGELFF. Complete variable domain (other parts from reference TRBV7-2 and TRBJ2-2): GAGVSQSPSNKVTEKGKDVELRCDPISGHTALYWYRQSLGQGLEFLIYFQGNSAPDKSGLPSDRFSAERTGGSVSTLTIQRTQQEDSAVYLCASQRGSNTGELFFGEGSRLTVL.

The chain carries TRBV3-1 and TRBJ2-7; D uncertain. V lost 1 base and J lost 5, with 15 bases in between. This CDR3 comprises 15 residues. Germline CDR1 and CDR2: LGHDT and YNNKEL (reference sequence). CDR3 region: CASSQGRSELHEQYF. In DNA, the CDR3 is TGTGCCAGCAGCCAAGGACGGTCAGAGCTCCACGAGCAGTACTTC.